This T cell receptor (beta chain) came from a study of blood T cell repertoires in COVID-19. Original analysis: Amplifying reference gene primers gave estimates of nucleated cell counts. TCRdb keeps only in-frame clones here, not all; method: immunoSEQ multiplex PCR. V and J calls and clone size are those listed in that table; D and trimming were worked out from the DNA. The sample yields around 310,000 clones, over 70% seen once. CDR1 and CDR2 (germline): MNHEY, SVGAGI. The germline V and J ends were trimmed by 4 bases and 4 bases, with 11 bases remaining between them. The CDR3 runs to 13 residues. The study drew participants aged about 18 to 90 years from 20 to 30 US areas. Cohort 3 donors were reported recovered after two negative PCRs, clearance, or symptom resolution.

This sequence joins TRBV6-5 and TRBJ2-7; the D gene is possibly TRBD2 (6 bases). The sequenced material came from PBMCs or T cells enriched from blood (not recorded which). This TCR derives from a man in his thirties or forties who had recovered from COVID-19. CDR3 nucleotide sequence: TGTGCCAGCAGTTCGGGGGAGATGTACGAGCAGTACTTC. Its protein product is CASSSGEMYEQYF.